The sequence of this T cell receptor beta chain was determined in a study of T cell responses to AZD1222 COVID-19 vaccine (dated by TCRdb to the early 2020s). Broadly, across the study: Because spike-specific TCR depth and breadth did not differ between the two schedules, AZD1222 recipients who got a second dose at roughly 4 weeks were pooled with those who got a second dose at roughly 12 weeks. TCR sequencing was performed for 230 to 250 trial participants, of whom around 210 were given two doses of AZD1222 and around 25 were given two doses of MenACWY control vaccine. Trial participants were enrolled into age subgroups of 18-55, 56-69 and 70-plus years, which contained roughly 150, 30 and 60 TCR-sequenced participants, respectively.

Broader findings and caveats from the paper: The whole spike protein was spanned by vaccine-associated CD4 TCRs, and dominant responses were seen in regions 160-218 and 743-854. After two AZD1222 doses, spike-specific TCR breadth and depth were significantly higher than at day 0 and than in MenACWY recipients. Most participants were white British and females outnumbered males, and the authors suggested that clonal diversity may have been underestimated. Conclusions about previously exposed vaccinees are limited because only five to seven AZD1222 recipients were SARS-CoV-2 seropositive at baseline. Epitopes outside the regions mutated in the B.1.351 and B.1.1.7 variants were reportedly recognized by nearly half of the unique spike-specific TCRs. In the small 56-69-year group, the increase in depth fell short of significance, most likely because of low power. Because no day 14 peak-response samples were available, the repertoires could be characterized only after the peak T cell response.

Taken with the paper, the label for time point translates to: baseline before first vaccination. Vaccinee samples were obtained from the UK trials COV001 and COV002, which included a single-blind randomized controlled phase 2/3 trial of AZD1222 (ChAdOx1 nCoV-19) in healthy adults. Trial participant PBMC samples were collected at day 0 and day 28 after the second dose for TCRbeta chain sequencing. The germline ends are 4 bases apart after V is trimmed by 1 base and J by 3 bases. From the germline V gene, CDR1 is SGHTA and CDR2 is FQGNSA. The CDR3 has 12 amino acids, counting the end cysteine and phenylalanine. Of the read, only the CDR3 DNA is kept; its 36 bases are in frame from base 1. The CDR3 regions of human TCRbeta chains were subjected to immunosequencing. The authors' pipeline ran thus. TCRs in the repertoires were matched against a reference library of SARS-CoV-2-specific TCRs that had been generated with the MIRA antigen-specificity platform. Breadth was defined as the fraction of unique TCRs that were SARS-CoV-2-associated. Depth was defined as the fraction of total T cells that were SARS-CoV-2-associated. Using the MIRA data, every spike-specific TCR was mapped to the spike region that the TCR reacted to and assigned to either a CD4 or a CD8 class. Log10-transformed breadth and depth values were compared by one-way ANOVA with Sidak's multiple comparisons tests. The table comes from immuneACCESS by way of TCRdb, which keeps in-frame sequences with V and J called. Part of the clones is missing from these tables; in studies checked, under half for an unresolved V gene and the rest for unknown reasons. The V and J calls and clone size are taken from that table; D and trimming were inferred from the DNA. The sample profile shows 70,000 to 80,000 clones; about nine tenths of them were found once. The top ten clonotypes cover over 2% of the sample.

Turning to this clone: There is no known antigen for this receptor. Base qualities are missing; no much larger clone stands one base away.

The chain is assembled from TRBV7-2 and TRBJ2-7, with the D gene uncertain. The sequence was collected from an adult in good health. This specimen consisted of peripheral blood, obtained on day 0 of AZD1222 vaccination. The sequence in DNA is TGTGCCAGCAGCTTAGTTTTCTACGAGCAGTACTTC. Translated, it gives CASSLVFYEQYF.